This TCR beta chain was sequenced during a study of blood T cell repertoires in COVID-19. Germline V gene sequence: CDR1 SGHTA, CDR2 FQGTGA. CDR3 length: 13 residues. V lost 5 bases, J lost 3 bases, and 11 bases lay in between. Sequencing used immunoSEQ multiplex PCR; TCRdb keeps in-frame clones, though not all of them. The data hold 35,000 to 45,000 clones, with roughly 88% observed a single time. The clonotype originates from a man aged 60 to 75 with active COVID-19. The chain couples TRBV7-3 to TRBJ2-7, with a tentative D call TRBD2 (6 bases). Sequenced: peripheral blood. CDR3 sequence: CASSPGLGYEQYF. For the CDR3, the DNA is TGTGCCAGCAGCCCGGGACTGGGCTACGAGCAGTACTTC.